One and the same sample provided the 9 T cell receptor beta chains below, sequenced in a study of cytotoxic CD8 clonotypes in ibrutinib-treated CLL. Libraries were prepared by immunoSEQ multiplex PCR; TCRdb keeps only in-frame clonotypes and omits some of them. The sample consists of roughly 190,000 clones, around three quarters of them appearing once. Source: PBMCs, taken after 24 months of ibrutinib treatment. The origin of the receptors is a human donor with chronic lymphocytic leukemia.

The CDR3 reads CASSQQGGTEAFF. The CDR3 DNA is TGTGCCAGCAGTCAACAGGGTGGCACTGAAGCTTTCTTT. V gene TRBV6-4 combines with J gene TRBJ1-1; maybe TRBD1 (6 bases). V gave up 5 bases and J gave up 4 bases, with 11 bases separating them. The CDR3 loop spans 13 amino acids. Germline V lookup: CDR1 MRHNA, CDR2 SNTAGT.

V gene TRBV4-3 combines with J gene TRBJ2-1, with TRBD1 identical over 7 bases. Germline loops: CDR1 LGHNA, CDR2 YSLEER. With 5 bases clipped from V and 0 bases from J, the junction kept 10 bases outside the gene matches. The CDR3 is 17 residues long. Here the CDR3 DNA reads TGCGCCAGCAGCTATCGAATGGGGGACAGCTCCTACAATGAGCAGTTCTTC. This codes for CASSYRMGDSSYNEQFF.

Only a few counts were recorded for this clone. The CDR3 spells CASRPPGTSGDTQYF. The CDR3 DNA reads TGTGCCAGCAGGCCCCCCGGGACTAGCGGGGATACGCAGTATTTT. This chain links TRBV7-2 with TRBJ2-3; TRBD2 matches 12 bases. Trimming at V came to 6 bases and at J to 6 bases, leaving 7 bases not matched to a gene. This CDR3 comprises 15 residues. CDR1 SGHTA and CDR2 FQGNSA come from the germline V gene. Based on the CDR3 plus reference TRBV7-2 and TRBJ2-3, the full variable domain is GAGVSQSPSNKVTEKGKDVELRCDPISGHTALYWYRQSLGQGLEFLIYFQGNSAPDKSGLPSDRFSAERTGGSVSTLTIQRTQQEDSAVYLCASRPPGTSGDTQYFGPGTRLTVL.

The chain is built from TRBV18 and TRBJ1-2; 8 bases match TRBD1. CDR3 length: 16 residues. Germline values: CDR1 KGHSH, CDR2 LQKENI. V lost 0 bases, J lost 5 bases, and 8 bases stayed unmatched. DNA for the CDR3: TGTGCCAGCTCACCACCGGTCCAGGGGGCTCATTATGGCTACACCTTC. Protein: CASSPPVQGAHYGYTF.

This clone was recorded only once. CDR3 loop: CAISESSGETQYF. Here the CDR3 DNA reads TGTGCCATCAGTGAGTCAAGCGGAGAGACCCAGTACTTC. This chain connects TRBV10-3 to TRBJ2-5, with D perhaps matching TRBD2 (5 bases). The CDR3 is 13 residues long. The V end lost 0 bases, the J end lost 4 bases, and 6 bases lay between the germline ends. Looked up from germline, CDR1 is ENHRY and CDR2 is SYGVKD.

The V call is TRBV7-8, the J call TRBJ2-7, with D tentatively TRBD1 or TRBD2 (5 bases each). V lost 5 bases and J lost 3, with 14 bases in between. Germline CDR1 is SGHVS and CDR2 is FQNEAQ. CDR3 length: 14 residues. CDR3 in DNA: TGTGCCAGCAGCGTCGCCGGGGCCTACTACGAGCAGTACTTC. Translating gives CASSVAGAYYEQYF. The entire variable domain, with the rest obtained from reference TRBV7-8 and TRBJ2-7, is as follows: GAGVSQSPRYKVAKRGQDVALRCDPISGHVSLFWYQQALGQGPEFLTYFQNEAQLDKSGLPSDRFFAERPEGSVSTLKIQRTQQEDSAVYLCASSVAGAYYEQYFGPGTRLTVT.

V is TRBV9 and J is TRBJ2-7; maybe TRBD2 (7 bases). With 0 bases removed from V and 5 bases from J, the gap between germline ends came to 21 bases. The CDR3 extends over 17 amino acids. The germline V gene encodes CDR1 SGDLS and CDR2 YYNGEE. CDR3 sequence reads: CASSVAPGGGTAHEQYF. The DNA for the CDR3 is TGTGCCAGCAGCGTAGCTCCGGGGGGCGGGACGGCCCACGAGCAGTACTTC.

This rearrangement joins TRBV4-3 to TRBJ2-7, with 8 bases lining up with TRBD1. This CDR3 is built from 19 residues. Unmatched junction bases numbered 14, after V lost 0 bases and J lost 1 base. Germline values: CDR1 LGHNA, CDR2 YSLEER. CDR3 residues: CASSQDQWDRTGRSYEQYF. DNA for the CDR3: TGCGCCAGCAGCCAAGACCAGTGGGATAGGACAGGGCGATCCTACGAGCAGTACTTC.

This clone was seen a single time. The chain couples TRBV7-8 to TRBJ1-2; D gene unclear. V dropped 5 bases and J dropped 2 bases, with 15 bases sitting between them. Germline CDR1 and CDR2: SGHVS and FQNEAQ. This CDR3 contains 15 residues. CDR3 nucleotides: TGTGCCAGCAGCGGGGTAGGGCCAGGCAACTATGGCTACACCTTC. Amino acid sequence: CASSGVGPGNYGYTF.